The rows below give T cell receptor beta chains drawn from one sample of a study of T-cell reconstitution after alpha-beta-depleted transplantation in children. TCRdb recomputed calls from the PCR reads with MiXCR, one row per CDR3 protein. Of about 210,000 distinct CDR3 sequences detected, roughly 18% appear once; the ten largest clones hold roughly two fifths. The sequencing here drew on PBMCs, mostly from graft donor cells, taken 360 days after TCRalphabeta/CD19-depleted stem cell transplant. All receptors come from a male patient aged 2 to 9 who had a stem cell transplant for acute lymphoblastic leukemia, so the T cells may come from the graft donor. Each CDR3 is given with its conserved first and last residue. The D gene is left open where the match is weak. Clone size is stated in some rows and not others, as once, few, many or a class when expanded.

cdr3_nt	cdr3_aa	clone_size	d_call	v_call	j_call
TGTGCCAGCAGTTTTGGCAGGTACACAGATACGCAGTATTTT	CASSFGRYTDTQYF	.	.	TRBV12-3/TRBV12-4	TRBJ2-3
TGCAGTGCTAAGAGGGGGCTCTACTCTAACTATGGCTACACCTTC	CSAKRGLYSNYGYTF	.	TRBD1	TRBV20-1	TRBJ1-2
TGCGCCAGCAGCCAAGATCCAGGCTCTGGAAACACCATATATTTT	CASSQDPGSGNTIYF	medium-sized	.	TRBV4-3	TRBJ1-3
TGTGCCAGCAGCTTATTCTCTATATTGCGAAGTAGTCACAATGAGCAGTTCTTC	CASSLFSILRSSHNEQFF	few	.	TRBV11-2	TRBJ2-1
TGTGCCAGCACCCTTGGGCAGGTTAATGAGCAGTTCTTC	CASTLGQVNEQFF	few	.	TRBV12-3/TRBV12-4	TRBJ2-1
TGTGCCAGCTGCCCTGCACGGATAGCGGGGGGGAGGGGCACCGGGGAGCTGTTTTTT	CASCPARIAGGRGTGELFF	.	TRBD2	TRBV2	TRBJ2-2
TGCAGCGTTGTATTCGACAGATACAATGAGCAGTTCTTC	CSVVFDRYNEQFF	many	.	TRBV29-1	TRBJ2-1
TGCGCCAGCAGCCAAGAAGGGCTCGCGAACACTGAAGCTTTCTTT	CASSQEGLANTEAFF	.	.	TRBV4-3	TRBJ1-1
TGTGCCAGCAGCTTAGCCCCCCAGGCTAGCTCCTACAATGAGCAGTTCTTC	CASSLAPQASSYNEQFF	.	.	TRBV11-2	TRBJ2-1
TGTGCCAGCAGTTCAGAACTGACAGGGATCTATGGCTACACCTTC	CASSSELTGIYGYTF	.	TRBD1	TRBV5-5	TRBJ1-2
TGTGCCAGCAGTTTACCGGGACAGGGGGTCCACGAGCAGTACTTC	CASSLPGQGVHEQYF	.	TRBD1	TRBV12-3/TRBV12-4	TRBJ2-7
TGTGCCACCAGTGAGTCCGGACAGGACAATGAGCAGTTCTTC	CATSESGQDNEQFF	few	TRBD1	TRBV24-1	TRBJ2-1
TGCAGCGTCCTCCCAAGCCTTCTAAAGGACACTGAAGCTTTCTTT	CSVLPSLLKDTEAFF	few	.	TRBV29-1	TRBJ1-1
TGTGCCAGCAGCTTGGGACAGGGGACTCGCAATGAGCAGTTCTTC	CASSLGQGTRNEQFF	.	TRBD1	TRBV7-9	TRBJ2-1
TGTGCCAGCAGCTTGGTTGGGGGCCCCTACGAGCAGTACTTC	CASSLVGGPYEQYF	.	.	TRBV5-6	TRBJ2-7
TGTGCCAGCAGGAGGTTCGGGACCGCAACTAATGAAAAACTGTTTTTT	CASRRFGTATNEKLFF	many	.	TRBV28	TRBJ1-4
TGTGCCATCATGGGGACAGGGGGCCGTGAGACCCAGTACTTC	CAIMGTGGRETQYF	many	TRBD1	TRBV10-3	TRBJ2-5
TGTGCCAGCAGCTTGGTCGGATCTGGTCAGCCCCAGCATTTT	CASSLVGSGQPQHF	many	.	TRBV7-9	TRBJ1-5